This is a list of T cell receptor beta chains from one sample in a study of control samples from healthy donors and cancer patients. Assay: immunoSEQ multiplex PCR; the TCRdb copy retains only in-frame clones and omits some. The table records about 120,000 clones, around 87% of them present only once. Material for sequencing was blood. The receptor source for this set is a man aged 30 to 45 in good health. Both conserved end residues are part of each CDR3. A D gene is named only where the DNA matches it firmly. Expanded clones get a size class; other rows say once, few or many, or leave the size out.

V gene: TRBV7-2
J gene: TRBJ2-5
clone size: once
CDR3 length: 15
D gene: TRBD2
CDR3 DNA: TGTGCCAGCAGCTTAGAAGCGGGGGGGCTTGAGACCCAGTACTTC
CDR3 protein: CASSLEAGGLETQYF

V gene: TRBV3-1/TRBV3-2
J gene: TRBJ2-5
clone size: NA
CDR3 length: 11
D gene: NA
CDR3 DNA: TGTGCCAGCAGCCAAGCAGAGACCCAGTACTTC
CDR3 protein: CASSQAETQYF

V gene: TRBV7-9
J gene: TRBJ1-1
clone size: NA
CDR3 length: 15
D gene: NA
CDR3 DNA: TGTGCCAGCAGCTTAGCTCAGGGGAGGGACACTGAAGCTTTCTTT
CDR3 protein: CASSLAQGRDTEAFF

V gene: TRBV5-1
J gene: TRBJ1-6
clone size: NA
CDR3 length: 14
D gene: NA
CDR3 DNA: TGCGCCAGCTCTCACCGGGATTCTAATTCACCCCTCCACTTT
CDR3 protein: CASSHRDSNSPLHF

V gene: TRBV28
J gene: TRBJ1-2
clone size: NA
CDR3 length: 13
D gene: TRBD1
CDR3 DNA: TGTGCCAGCAGTGACGGGACAGGAGACGGCTACACCTTC
CDR3 protein: CASSDGTGDGYTF

V gene: TRBV2
J gene: TRBJ1-6
clone size: few
CDR3 length: 15
D gene: NA
CDR3 DNA: TGTGCCAGCATTTCAAGGGACTCCTATAATTCACCCCTCCACTTT
CDR3 protein: CASISRDSYNSPLHF

V gene: TRBV3-1/TRBV3-2
J gene: TRBJ2-1
clone size: NA
CDR3 length: 15
D gene: NA
CDR3 DNA: TGTGCCAGTACTAGGGACTTCCTGTCCTACAATGAGCAGTTCTTC
CDR3 protein: CASTRDFLSYNEQFF

V gene: TRBV2
J gene: TRBJ2-7
clone size: NA
CDR3 length: 15
D gene: NA
CDR3 DNA: TGTGCCAGCAGTGAAGCGCTGGACATACATTACGAGCAGTACTTC
CDR3 protein: CASSEALDIHYEQYF

V gene: TRBV12-5
J gene: TRBJ1-1
clone size: once
CDR3 length: 16
D gene: TRBD1
CDR3 DNA: TGTGCTAGTGGAGCCTTCATCGGACAGGGGGAGACTGAAGCTTTCTTT
CDR3 protein: CASGAFIGQGETEAFF

V gene: TRBV29-1
J gene: TRBJ2-2
clone size: NA
CDR3 length: 14
D gene: NA
CDR3 DNA: TGCAGCGTTGGAAAAAACGCGAACACCGGGGAGCTGTTTTTT
CDR3 protein: CSVGKNANTGELFF

V gene: TRBV5-1
J gene: TRBJ1-6
clone size: many
CDR3 length: 14
D gene: NA
CDR3 DNA: TGCGCCAGCAGCTTGGGGGACGGAGATTCACCCCTCCACTTT
CDR3 protein: CASSLGDGDSPLHF

V gene: TRBV3-1/TRBV3-2
J gene: TRBJ2-1
clone size: NA
CDR3 length: 14
D gene: NA
CDR3 DNA: TGTGCCAGTAGAGGGGGGGGCTCCTACAATGAGCAGTTCTTC
CDR3 protein: CASRGGGSYNEQFF

V gene: TRBV19
J gene: TRBJ1-1
clone size: NA
CDR3 length: 12
D gene: NA
CDR3 DNA: TGTGCCAGTAACGACGGACTGACTGAAGCTTTCTTT
CDR3 protein: CASNDGLTEAFF

V gene: TRBV5-1
J gene: TRBJ1-4
clone size: once
CDR3 length: 15
D gene: TRBD1
CDR3 DNA: TGCGCCAGCAGCACGACAGGGAAGGGTAATGAAAAACTGTTTTTT
CDR3 protein: CASSTTGKGNEKLFF

V gene: TRBV10-1
J gene: TRBJ2-1
clone size: NA
CDR3 length: 15
D gene: TRBD1
CDR3 DNA: TGCGCCAGCAGCCGCGACAGGGGCGGCTACAATGAGCAGTTCTTC
CDR3 protein: CASSRDRGGYNEQFF

V gene: TRBV10-3
J gene: TRBJ1-4
clone size: once
CDR3 length: 16
D gene: NA
CDR3 DNA: TGTGCCATCAGTGAGCAGACGGCGGCGAGGGGCGAAAAACTGTTTTTT
CDR3 protein: CAISEQTAARGEKLFF

V gene: TRBV5-1
J gene: TRBJ1-1
clone size: NA
CDR3 length: 16
D gene: NA
CDR3 DNA: TGCGCCAGCAGCCAACGGCCCCAGATCATGAACACTGAAGCTTTCTTT
CDR3 protein: CASSQRPQIMNTEAFF

V gene: TRBV4-1
J gene: TRBJ2-2
clone size: NA
CDR3 length: 14
D gene: NA
CDR3 DNA: TGCGCCAGCAGCCGGCCCCCGGACACCCCGGAGCTGTTTTTT
CDR3 protein: CASSRPPDTPELFF

V gene: TRBV3-1/TRBV3-2
J gene: TRBJ2-1
clone size: NA
CDR3 length: 13
D gene: NA
CDR3 DNA: TGTGCCAGCAGCCAAATCGATTACAATGAGCAGTTCTTC
CDR3 protein: CASSQIDYNEQFF

V gene: TRBV14
J gene: TRBJ2-3
clone size: NA
CDR3 length: 13
D gene: NA
CDR3 DNA: TGTGCCAGCAGCCAATATACCCCTCTTGGGCAGTATTTT
CDR3 protein: CASSQYTPLGQYF

V gene: TRBV21-1
J gene: TRBJ1-5
clone size: NA
CDR3 length: 18
D gene: NA
CDR3 DNA: TGTGCCAGCAGCAAAGCGAAAGGGACAGTGAAGTTGAATCAGCCCCAGCATTTT
CDR3 protein: CASSKAKGTVKLNQPQHF

V gene: TRBV2
J gene: TRBJ2-5
clone size: NA
CDR3 length: 13
D gene: NA
CDR3 DNA: TGTGCCAGCAGCTACCAGGGGGGGGAGACCCAGTACTTC
CDR3 protein: CASSYQGGETQYF

V gene: TRBV19
J gene: TRBJ2-3
clone size: NA
CDR3 length: 14
D gene: TRBD2
CDR3 DNA: TGTGCCAGTAGTATCCGGGGGGGCCCAGATACGCAGTATTTT
CDR3 protein: CASSIRGGPDTQYF

V gene: TRBV5-5
J gene: TRBJ2-5
clone size: NA
CDR3 length: 15
D gene: NA
CDR3 DNA: TGTGCCAGCAGCTTGGCGTCGGGGGACCAAGAGACCCAGTACTTC
CDR3 protein: CASSLASGDQETQYF

V gene: TRBV10-3
J gene: TRBJ1-5
clone size: NA
CDR3 length: 12
D gene: NA
CDR3 DNA: TGTGCCATCAAAACAGACGATCAGCCCCAGCATTTT
CDR3 protein: CAIKTDDQPQHF

V gene: TRBV5-1
J gene: TRBJ1-1
clone size: NA
CDR3 length: 21
D gene: TRBD1
CDR3 DNA: TGCGCCAGCAGCTTGATTTTTCAACGACAGGGGGCAGCGGGGCGGTACACTGAAGCTTTCTTT
CDR3 protein: CASSLIFQRQGAAGRYTEAFF

V gene: TRBV11-3
J gene: TRBJ1-1
clone size: NA
CDR3 length: 12
D gene: NA
CDR3 DNA: TGTGCCAGCAGCCCGGGGAACACTGAAGCTTTCTTT
CDR3 protein: CASSPGNTEAFF

V gene: TRBV7-3
J gene: TRBJ1-1
clone size: NA
CDR3 length: 15
D gene: TRBD1
CDR3 DNA: TGTGCCAGCAGCCCTTGGGACAGGGGTGACGCTGAAGCTTTCTTT
CDR3 protein: CASSPWDRGDAEAFF

V gene: TRBV6-5
J gene: TRBJ2-7
clone size: once
CDR3 length: 15
D gene: NA
CDR3 DNA: TGTGCCAGCATAAGGGACACCAGGAGCTCCTACGAGCAGTACTTC
CDR3 protein: CASIRDTRSSYEQYF

V gene: TRBV30
J gene: TRBJ1-6
clone size: NA
CDR3 length: 12
D gene: NA
CDR3 DNA: TGTGCCTGGAGTTGGAGCAATTCACCCCTCCACTTT
CDR3 protein: CAWSWSNSPLHF

V gene: TRBV5-6
J gene: TRBJ2-2
clone size: NA
CDR3 length: 16
D gene: TRBD1
CDR3 DNA: TGTGCCAGCAGCTTGCCCACAGGGGGCTACACCGGGGAGCTGTTTTTT
CDR3 protein: CASSLPTGGYTGELFF

V gene: TRBV5-1
J gene: TRBJ1-1
clone size: NA
CDR3 length: 14
D gene: NA
CDR3 DNA: TGCGCCAGCAGCCTCAGACAGGTCAACACTGAAGCTTTCTTT
CDR3 protein: CASSLRQVNTEAFF

V gene: TRBV4-1
J gene: TRBJ2-7
clone size: NA
CDR3 length: 16
D gene: NA
CDR3 DNA: TGCGCCAGCAGCCTGAGATGGGCGGGGTGGGCCTACGAGCAGTACTTC
CDR3 protein: CASSLRWAGWAYEQYF

V gene: TRBV19
J gene: TRBJ2-7
clone size: NA
CDR3 length: 13
D gene: NA
CDR3 DNA: TGTGCCAGTTCAGGAGGCAGTTTGTACGAGCAGTACTTC
CDR3 protein: CASSGGSLYEQYF

V gene: TRBV6-6
J gene: TRBJ1-3
clone size: NA
CDR3 length: 15
D gene: TRBD1
CDR3 DNA: TGTGCCAGCAGGATCACAGGGGAGTCTGGAAACACCATATATTTT
CDR3 protein: CASRITGESGNTIYF

V gene: TRBV7-3
J gene: TRBJ2-6
clone size: NA
CDR3 length: 21
D gene: TRBD1
CDR3 DNA: TGTGCCAGCAGCCGGTCTAGTGGACAGGGGCTGAGGGCTTCTGGGGCCAACGTCCTGACTTTC
CDR3 protein: CASSRSSGQGLRASGANVLTF

V gene: TRBV28
J gene: TRBJ1-6
clone size: NA
CDR3 length: 15
D gene: TRBD1
CDR3 DNA: TGTGCCAGCAGGCTACCCGGGACAGTTAATTCACCCCTCCACTTT
CDR3 protein: CASRLPGTVNSPLHF

V gene: TRBV27
J gene: TRBJ1-5
clone size: NA
CDR3 length: 15
D gene: TRBD1
CDR3 DNA: TGTGCCTCCCCTAGGGGGCTCCTTAGCAATCAGCCCCAGCATTTT
CDR3 protein: CASPRGLLSNQPQHF

V gene: TRBV7-9
J gene: TRBJ1-1
clone size: NA
CDR3 length: 17
D gene: TRBD1
CDR3 DNA: TGTGCCAGCAGCCGAGTCCCGGGACAGAGTTTGAACACTGAAGCTTTCTTT
CDR3 protein: CASSRVPGQSLNTEAFF

V gene: TRBV19
J gene: TRBJ1-5
clone size: NA
CDR3 length: 16
D gene: TRBD1
CDR3 DNA: TGTGCCAGTAGCCCCGGGACAGGGGGCTCTGGTCAGCCCCAGCATTTT
CDR3 protein: CASSPGTGGSGQPQHF

V gene: TRBV11-2
J gene: TRBJ2-7
clone size: NA
CDR3 length: 13
D gene: NA
CDR3 DNA: TGTGCCAGCAGCTTAGTTTCTGTTAGCGAGCAGTACTTC
CDR3 protein: CASSLVSVSEQYF

V gene: TRBV6-2/TRBV6-3
J gene: TRBJ1-5
clone size: NA
CDR3 length: 16
D gene: TRBD1
CDR3 DNA: TGTGCCAGCAGTTACAGCTGGTCCAGGGGGAGTCAGCCCCAGCATTTT
CDR3 protein: CASSYSWSRGSQPQHF

V gene: TRBV6-1
J gene: TRBJ1-2
clone size: NA
CDR3 length: 14
D gene: NA
CDR3 DNA: TGTGCCAGCAGTGAAGCCTTACAGAATTATGGCTACACCTTC
CDR3 protein: CASSEALQNYGYTF

V gene: TRBV7-2
J gene: TRBJ2-2
clone size: NA
CDR3 length: 14
D gene: NA
CDR3 DNA: TGTGCCAGCAGCTTAGTAAGGGCCACCGGGGAGCTGTTTTTT
CDR3 protein: CASSLVRATGELFF

V gene: TRBV5-1
J gene: TRBJ2-7
clone size: NA
CDR3 length: 16
D gene: NA
CDR3 DNA: TGCGCCAGCAGCTTTGAGCCCAGAGGAGTGGGAGAGGAGCAGTACTTC
CDR3 protein: CASSFEPRGVGEEQYF

V gene: TRBV30
J gene: TRBJ1-3
clone size: NA
CDR3 length: 15
D gene: NA
CDR3 DNA: TGTGCCTGGAGTCCGTGGACAAGGTTGGGAAACACCATATATTTT
CDR3 protein: CAWSPWTRLGNTIYF

V gene: TRBV12-3/TRBV12-4
J gene: TRBJ1-1
clone size: once
CDR3 length: 11
D gene: NA
CDR3 DNA: TGTGCCAGCAGTTTGGAGACTGAAGCTTTCTTT
CDR3 protein: CASSLETEAFF

V gene: TRBV4-1
J gene: TRBJ2-3
clone size: NA
CDR3 length: 16
D gene: NA
CDR3 DNA: TGCGCCAGCAGCCAACAGCTTACCCCTAGCACAGATACGCAGTATTTT
CDR3 protein: CASSQQLTPSTDTQYF

V gene: TRBV10-3
J gene: TRBJ1-5
clone size: few
CDR3 length: 12
D gene: NA
CDR3 DNA: TGTGCCATCAGTCCCCATAATCAGCCCCAGCATTTT
CDR3 protein: CAISPHNQPQHF